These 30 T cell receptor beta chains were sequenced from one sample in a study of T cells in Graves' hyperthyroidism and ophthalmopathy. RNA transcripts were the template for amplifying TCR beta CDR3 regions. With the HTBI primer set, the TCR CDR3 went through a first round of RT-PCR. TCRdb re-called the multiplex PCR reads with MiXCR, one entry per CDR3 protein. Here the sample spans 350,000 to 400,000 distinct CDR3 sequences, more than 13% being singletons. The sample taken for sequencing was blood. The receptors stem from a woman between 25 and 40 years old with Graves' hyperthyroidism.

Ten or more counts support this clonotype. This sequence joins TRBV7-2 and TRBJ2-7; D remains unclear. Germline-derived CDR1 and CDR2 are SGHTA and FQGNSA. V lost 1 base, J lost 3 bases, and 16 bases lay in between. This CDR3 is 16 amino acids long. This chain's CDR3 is CASSLGSTGAGYEQYF. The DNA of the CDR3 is TGTGCCAGCAGCTTAGGCTCTACGGGCGCCGGCTACGAGCAGTACTTC.

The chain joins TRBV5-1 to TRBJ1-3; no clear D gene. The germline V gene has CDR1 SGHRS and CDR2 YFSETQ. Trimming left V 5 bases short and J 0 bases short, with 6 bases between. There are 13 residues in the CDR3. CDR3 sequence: CASSTSSGNTIYF. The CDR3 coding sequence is TGCGCCAGCAGTACGAGCTCTGGAAACACCATATATTTT.

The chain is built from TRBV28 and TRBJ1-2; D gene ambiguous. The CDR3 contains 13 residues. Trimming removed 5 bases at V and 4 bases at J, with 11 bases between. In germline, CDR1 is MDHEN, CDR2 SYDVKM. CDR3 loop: CASSPIQGYGYTF. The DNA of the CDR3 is TGTGCCAGCAGTCCGATTCAAGGCTATGGCTACACCTTC.

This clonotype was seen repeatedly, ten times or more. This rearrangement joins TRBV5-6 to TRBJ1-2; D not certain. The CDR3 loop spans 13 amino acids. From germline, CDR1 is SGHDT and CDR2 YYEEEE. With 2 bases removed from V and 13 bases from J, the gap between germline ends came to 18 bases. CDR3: CASSLRHHGVGTF. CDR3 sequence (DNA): TGTGCCAGCAGCTTAAGACACCACGGAGTTGGCACCTTC.

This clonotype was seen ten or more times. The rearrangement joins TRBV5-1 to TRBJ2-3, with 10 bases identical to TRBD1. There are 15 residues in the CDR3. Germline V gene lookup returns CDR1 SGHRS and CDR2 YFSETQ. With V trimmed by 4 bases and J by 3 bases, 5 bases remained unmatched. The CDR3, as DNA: TGCGCCAGCAGCCTCGGGACAGGGGTGACAGATACGCAGTATTTT. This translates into CASSLGTGVTDTQYF.

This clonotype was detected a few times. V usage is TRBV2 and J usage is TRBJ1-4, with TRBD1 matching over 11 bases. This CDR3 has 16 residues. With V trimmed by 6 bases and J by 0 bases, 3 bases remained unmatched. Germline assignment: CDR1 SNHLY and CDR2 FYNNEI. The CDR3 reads CASRGQGVATNEKLFF. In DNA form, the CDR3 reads TGTGCCAGCAGGGGACAGGGGGTTGCAACTAATGAAAAACTGTTTTTT.

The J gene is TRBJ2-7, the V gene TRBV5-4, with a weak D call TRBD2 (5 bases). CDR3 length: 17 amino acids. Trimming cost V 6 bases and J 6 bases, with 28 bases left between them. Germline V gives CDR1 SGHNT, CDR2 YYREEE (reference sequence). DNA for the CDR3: TGTGCCAGCACCGAGAACCCGAACAGCCCCCGGAGGCGCGAGCAGTACTTC. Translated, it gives CASTENPNSPRRREQYF.

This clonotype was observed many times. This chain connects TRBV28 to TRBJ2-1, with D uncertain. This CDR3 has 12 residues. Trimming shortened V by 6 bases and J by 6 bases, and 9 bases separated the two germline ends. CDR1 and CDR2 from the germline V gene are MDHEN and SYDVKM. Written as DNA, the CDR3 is TGTGCCAGCAGGGGGAATCGCAATGAGCAGTTCTTC. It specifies CASRGNRNEQFF.

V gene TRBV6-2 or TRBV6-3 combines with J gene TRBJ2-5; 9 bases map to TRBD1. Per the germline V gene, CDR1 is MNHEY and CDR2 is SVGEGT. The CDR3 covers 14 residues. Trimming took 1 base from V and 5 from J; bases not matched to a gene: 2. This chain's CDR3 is CASSYWTGEETQYF. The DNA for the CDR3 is TGTGCCAGCAGTTACTGGACAGGGGAGGAGACCCAGTACTTC.

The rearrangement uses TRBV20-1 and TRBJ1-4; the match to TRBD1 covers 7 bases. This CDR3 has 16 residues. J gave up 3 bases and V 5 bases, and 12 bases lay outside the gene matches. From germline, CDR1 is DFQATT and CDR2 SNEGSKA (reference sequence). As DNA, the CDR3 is TGCAGTGCTCCAACCCGCAGGGGGGCAGCTAATGAAAAACTGTTTTTT. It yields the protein CSAPTRRGAANEKLFF.

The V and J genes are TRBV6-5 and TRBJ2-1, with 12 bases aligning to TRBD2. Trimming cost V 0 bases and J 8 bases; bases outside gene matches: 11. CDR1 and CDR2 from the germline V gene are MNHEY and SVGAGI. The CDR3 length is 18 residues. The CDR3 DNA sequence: TGTGCCAGCAGTTACTCCCTAGCGGGAGGGCCGTTCCTGGATGAGCAGTTCTTC. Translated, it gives CASSYSLAGGPFLDEQFF.

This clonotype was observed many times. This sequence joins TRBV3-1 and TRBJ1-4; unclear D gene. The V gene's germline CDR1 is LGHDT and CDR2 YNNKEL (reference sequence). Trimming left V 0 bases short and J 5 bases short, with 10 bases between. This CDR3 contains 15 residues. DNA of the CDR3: TGTGCCAGCAGCCAAGATAACGGCCCGAATGAAAAACTGTTTTTT. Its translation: CASSQDNGPNEKLFF.

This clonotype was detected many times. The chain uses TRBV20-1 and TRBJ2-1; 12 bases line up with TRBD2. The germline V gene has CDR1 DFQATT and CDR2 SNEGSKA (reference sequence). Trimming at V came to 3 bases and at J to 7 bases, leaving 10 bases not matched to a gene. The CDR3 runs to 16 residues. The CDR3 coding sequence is TGCAGTGCTAGGTTCAGGACTAGCGGGATCTCTAATGAGCAGTTCTTC. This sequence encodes CSARFRTSGISNEQFF.

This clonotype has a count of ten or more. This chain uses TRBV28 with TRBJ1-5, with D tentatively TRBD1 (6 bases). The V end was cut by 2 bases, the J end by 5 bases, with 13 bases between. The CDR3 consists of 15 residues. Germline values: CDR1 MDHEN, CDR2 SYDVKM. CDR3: CASSLMTQGHQPQHF. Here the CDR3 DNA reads TGTGCCAGCAGTTTAATGACACAGGGTCATCAGCCCCAGCATTTT.

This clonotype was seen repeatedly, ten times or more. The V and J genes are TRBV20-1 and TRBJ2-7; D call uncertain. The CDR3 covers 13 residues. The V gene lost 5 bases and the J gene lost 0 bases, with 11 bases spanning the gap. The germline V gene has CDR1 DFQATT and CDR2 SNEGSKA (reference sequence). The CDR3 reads CSAPRYSSYEQYF. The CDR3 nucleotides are TGCAGTGCTCCCCGATACAGCTCCTACGAGCAGTACTTC.

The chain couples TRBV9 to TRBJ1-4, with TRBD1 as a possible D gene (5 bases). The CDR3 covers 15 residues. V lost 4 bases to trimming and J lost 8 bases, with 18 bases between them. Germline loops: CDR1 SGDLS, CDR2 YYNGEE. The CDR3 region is CASSPEAEWGEKLFF. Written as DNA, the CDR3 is TGTGCCAGCAGCCCAGAGGCGGAATGGGGGGAAAAACTGTTTTTT.

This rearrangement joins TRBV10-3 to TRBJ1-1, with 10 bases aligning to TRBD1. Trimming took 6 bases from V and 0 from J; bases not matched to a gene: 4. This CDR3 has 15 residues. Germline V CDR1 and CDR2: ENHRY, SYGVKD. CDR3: CAISRDRGLNTEAFF. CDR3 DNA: TGTGCCATCAGCCGGGACAGGGGATTGAACACTGAAGCTTTCTTT.

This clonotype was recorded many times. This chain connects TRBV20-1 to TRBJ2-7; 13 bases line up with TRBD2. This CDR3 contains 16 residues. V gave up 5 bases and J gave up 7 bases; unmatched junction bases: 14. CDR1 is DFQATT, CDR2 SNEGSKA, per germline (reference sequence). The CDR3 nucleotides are TGCAGTGCTGGCGGACAAAGACTAGCGGGAGGCGAAGAGCAGTACTTC. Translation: CSAGGQRLAGGEEQYF.

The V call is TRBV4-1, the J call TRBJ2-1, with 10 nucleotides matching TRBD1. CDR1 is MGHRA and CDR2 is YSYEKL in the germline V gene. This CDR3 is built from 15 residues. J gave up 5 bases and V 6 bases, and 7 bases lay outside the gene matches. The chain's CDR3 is CASRTGQGKNNEQFF. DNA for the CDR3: TGCGCCAGCAGAACGGGACAGGGGAAGAACAATGAGCAGTTCTTC.

This CDR3 reads CASSLDRGSGELFF. DNA of the CDR3: TGTGCCAGCAGCTTAGACAGGGGGTCCGGGGAGCTGTTTTTT. The chain links TRBV7-3 to TRBJ2-2, with 9 bases fitting TRBD1. Germline CDR1 reads SGHTA; CDR2 reads FQGTGA. After removal of 2 bases from V and 6 bases from J, the junction contained 1 base not matched to a gene. This CDR3 comprises 14 residues.

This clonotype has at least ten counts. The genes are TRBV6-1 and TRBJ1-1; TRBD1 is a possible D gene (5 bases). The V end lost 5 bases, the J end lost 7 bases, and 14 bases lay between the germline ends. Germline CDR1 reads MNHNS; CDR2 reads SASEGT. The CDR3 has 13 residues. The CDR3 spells CASSKGRVNEAFF. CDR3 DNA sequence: TGTGCCAGCAGTAAGGGACGTGTGAATGAAGCTTTCTTT.

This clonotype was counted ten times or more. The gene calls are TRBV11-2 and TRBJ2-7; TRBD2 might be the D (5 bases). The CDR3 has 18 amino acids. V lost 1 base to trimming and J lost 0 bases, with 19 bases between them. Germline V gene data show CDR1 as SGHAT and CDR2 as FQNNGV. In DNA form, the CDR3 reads TGTGCCAGCAGCTTAGGGTCTACCGGACTGGTACCCTCCTACGAGCAGTACTTC. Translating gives CASSLGSTGLVPSYEQYF.

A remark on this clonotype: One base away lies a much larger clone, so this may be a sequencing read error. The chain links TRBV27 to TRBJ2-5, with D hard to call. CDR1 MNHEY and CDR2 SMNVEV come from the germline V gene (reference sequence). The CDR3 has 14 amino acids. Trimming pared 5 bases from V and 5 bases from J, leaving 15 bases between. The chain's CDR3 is CASSPDRSAETQYF. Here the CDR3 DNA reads TGTGCCAGCAGTCCGGACCGTTCCGCGGAGACCCAGTACTTC.

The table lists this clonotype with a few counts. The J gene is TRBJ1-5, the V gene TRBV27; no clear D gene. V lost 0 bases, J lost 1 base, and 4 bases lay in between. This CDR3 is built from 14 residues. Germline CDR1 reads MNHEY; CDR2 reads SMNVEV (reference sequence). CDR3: CASSLSLSNQPQHF. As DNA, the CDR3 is TGTGCCAGCAGTTTATCGCTAAGCAATCAGCCCCAGCATTTT.

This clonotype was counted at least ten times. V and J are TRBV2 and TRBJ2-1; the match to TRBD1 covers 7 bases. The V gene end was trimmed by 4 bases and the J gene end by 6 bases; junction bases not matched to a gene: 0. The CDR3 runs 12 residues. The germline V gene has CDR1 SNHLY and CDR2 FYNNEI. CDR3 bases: TGTGCCAGCAGTGGACAGGGCAATGAGCAGTTCTTC. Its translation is CASSGQGNEQFF.

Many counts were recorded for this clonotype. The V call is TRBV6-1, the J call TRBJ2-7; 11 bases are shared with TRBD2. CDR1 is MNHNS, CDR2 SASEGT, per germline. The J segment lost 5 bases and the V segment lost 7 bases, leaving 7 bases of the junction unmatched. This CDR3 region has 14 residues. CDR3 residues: CASNELAGANEQYF. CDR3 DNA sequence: TGTGCCAGCAACGAACTAGCGGGAGCAAACGAGCAGTACTTC.

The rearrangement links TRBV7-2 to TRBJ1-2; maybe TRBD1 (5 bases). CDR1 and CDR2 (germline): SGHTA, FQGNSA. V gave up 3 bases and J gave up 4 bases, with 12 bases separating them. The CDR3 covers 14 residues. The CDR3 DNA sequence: TGTGCCAGCAGCTTTCAGGGATATAGCTATGGCTACACCTTC. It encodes CASSFQGYSYGYTF.

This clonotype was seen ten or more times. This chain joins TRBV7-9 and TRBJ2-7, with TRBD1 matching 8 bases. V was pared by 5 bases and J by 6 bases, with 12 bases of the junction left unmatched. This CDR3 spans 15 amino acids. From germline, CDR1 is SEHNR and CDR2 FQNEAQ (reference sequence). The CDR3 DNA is TGTGCCAGCAGCGCGACCGGGACAGGAGGAATCGAGCAGTACTTC. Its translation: CASSATGTGGIEQYF.

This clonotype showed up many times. CDR3 bases: TGTGCCAGCAATGGCGGGAGGACGAGGGAGCAGTACTTC. Its protein product is CASNGGRTREQYF. The chain links TRBV27 to TRBJ2-7; TRBD2 matches at 8 bases. V lost 7 bases, J lost 7 bases, and 9 bases stayed unmatched. This CDR3 region has 13 residues. The germline CDR1 and CDR2 sequences are MNHEY and SMNVEV (reference sequence).

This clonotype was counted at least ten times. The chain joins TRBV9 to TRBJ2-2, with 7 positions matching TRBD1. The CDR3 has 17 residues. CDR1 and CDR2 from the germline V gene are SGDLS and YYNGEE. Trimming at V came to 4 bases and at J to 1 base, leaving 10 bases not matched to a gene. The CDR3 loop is CASSTNRDRQNTGELFF. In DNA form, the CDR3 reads TGTGCCAGCAGCACCAACCGGGACAGACAGAACACCGGGGAGCTGTTTTTT.